Given below is one T cell receptor beta chain in context. The sample belongs to a study of control samples from healthy donors and cancer patients. The data were produced by immunoSEQ multiplex PCR, yet TCRdb's version contains in-frame clones alone and is incomplete. The sample lists about 83,000 clones; roughly nine tenths were seen once. CDR1 and CDR2 (germline): SGHDT, YYEEEE. The CDR3 length is 13 residues. V was trimmed by 4 bases and J by 0 bases, leaving 8 bases between them. Sequenced: blood. This sequence originates from a man aged 45-65 years in good health. The rearrangement uses TRBV5-6 and TRBJ2-7; no firm D call. The CDR3 here is CASSPVGSYEQYF. CDR3 DNA sequence: TGTGCCAGCAGCCCGGTGGGCTCCTACGAGCAGTACTTC.